The entry below gives a single TCR beta chain sequence along with its context. Its antigen is currently unknown. This specimen comes from a study of response to subunit inactivated influenza vaccine. Notes on the study in general: The authors offered the suggestion that each seasonal influenza vaccination recruits few new T cells.

TCRdb re-derived calls from the RT-PCR reads in MiXCR, one entry per CDR3 protein. The data hold about 540,000 distinct CDR3 sequences, with 20% to 25% observed a single time. V was shortened by 4 bases and J by 2 bases, with 17 bases between the two germline ends. The CDR3 spans 17 residues. CDR1 SGHVS and CDR2 FQNEAQ come from the germline V gene. The same sample was also used in a study of T cells expressing NK-cell markers. That investigation notes: Making the TCR beta cDNA relied on 5'RACE template switching with UMIs.

This specimen consisted of CD4+ T cells sorted from PBMCs, obtained about 11 days after vaccination. V usage is TRBV7-8 and J usage is TRBJ2-2; D assignment may be TRBD1 or TRBD2 (7 bases each). The receptor comes from a man aged 45-65 years who received an inactivated influenza vaccine. In DNA, the CDR3 is TGTGCCAGCAGCTCCAGGGGGGGACAGATAAACACCGGGGAGCTGTTTTTT. Protein: CASSSRGGQINTGELFF.